Listed below are T cell receptor beta chains from one sample, sequenced in a study of OX40 agonist ivuxolimab in advanced cancers. Clones were sequenced by immunoSEQ multiplex PCR, and TCRdb holds only the in-frame ones, with some missing. The table has 60,000 to 70,000 clones, about 86% seen once. The sample here was CD4+ or CD8+ T cells sorted from blood, taken in a trial of the OX40 agonist ivuxolimab. Receptors were obtained from an adult with an advanced solid tumor such as melanoma, head and neck, liver or kidney cancer. CDR3s include the opening cysteine and the closing phenylalanine or tryptophan. The order of the fields is V gene, D gene, clone size, J gene, CDR3 DNA, CDR3 protein. A D gene is named only where the DNA matches it firmly. Rows give clone size only sometimes, using once, few, many, or a class for an expanded clone.

>TRBV19|TRBD1|.|TRBJ2-2
TGTGCCAGCCGACAGGGGCCGAACACCGGGGAGCTGTTTTTT
CASRQGPNTGELFF
>TRBV30|TRBD2|.|TRBJ2-3
TGTGCCTATAGCGGGGGGGCCCCAGATACGCAGTATTTT
CAYSGGAPDTQYF
>TRBV30|.|.|TRBJ2-4
TGTGCCTGGAGTGACGCAGGGAACATTCAGTACTTC
CAWSDAGNIQYF
>TRBV28|TRBD2|.|TRBJ2-1
TGTGCCAGCAGCCGAGGAGGTAGCGGGAGCTCCTACAATGAGCAGTTCTTC
CASSRGGSGSSYNEQFF
>TRBV7-9|TRBD2|.|TRBJ2-7
TGTGCCAGCAGCCCCCCCGGGGGGGCGTACTTC
CASSPPGGAYF
>TRBV19|TRBD2|.|TRBJ2-1
TGTGCCAGTAGTATAGGTGGCGGGAGAAGGTTCAATGAGCAGTTCTTC
CASSIGGGRRFNEQFF
>TRBV7-9|TRBD2|.|TRBJ2-1
TGTGCCAGCGCGGGGGGGCTCTTAGGTGGGTACAATGAGCAGTTCTTC
CASAGGLLGGYNEQFF
>TRBV9|TRBD1|.|TRBJ1-2
TGTGCCAGCAGCGTAGAGGGGGCCCTAAACTATGGCTACACCTTC
CASSVEGALNYGYTF
>TRBV28|.|.|TRBJ2-7
TGTGCCAGCAGCTCGGGGTCAATTTCCTCCTACGAGCAGTACTTC
CASSSGSISSYEQYF
>TRBV15|.|.|TRBJ2-3
TGTGCCACCAGCAGAGGTGGCACAGATACGCAGTATTTT
CATSRGGTDTQYF
>TRBV28|TRBD1|.|TRBJ2-7
TGTGCCAGCAGTCTCGGGACAGCCCACTACGAGCAGTACTTC
CASSLGTAHYEQYF
>TRBV29-1|TRBD2|medium-sized|TRBJ2-7
TGCAGCGTGGGGAAGGGACTAGCGGGGGCCGAGCAGTACTTC
CSVGKGLAGAEQYF
>TRBV27|.|.|TRBJ2-3
TGTGCCAGCAGTTACGGGCCTAGCACAGATACGCAGTATTTT
CASSYGPSTDTQYF
>TRBV7-8|TRBD1|few|TRBJ1-6
TGTGCCAGCAGCTTGGACAGGGCAGATTCACCCCTCCACTTT
CASSLDRADSPLHF
>TRBV2|.|.|TRBJ1-6
TGTGCCAGCAGTGAAGAAGGGGCAGGCCGCCTTACGTTT
CASSEEGAGRLTF
>TRBV11-2|.|.|TRBJ2-5
TGTGCCAGCAGTCCGGGAGTAACGGAGACCCAGTACTTC
CASSPGVTETQYF
>TRBV7-9|.|few|TRBJ2-5
TGTGCCAGCAGCTTAGCGGGAAGCCTCGGCGAGACCCAGTACTTC
CASSLAGSLGETQYF
>TRBV6-4|.|.|TRBJ1-1
TGTGCCAGCAGTGACACAGACAAGAACACTGAAGCTTTCTTT
CASSDTDKNTEAFF
>TRBV4-3|.|.|TRBJ2-1
TGCGCCAGCAGCCAAGACCTCGGCGGGCGGAGTCACAATGAGCAGTTCTTC
CASSQDLGGRSHNEQFF
>TRBV9|.|.|TRBJ2-1
TGTGCCAGCAACTCCGGGACAGAGCAGTTCTTC
CASNSGTEQFF
>TRBV18|.|once|TRBJ1-4
TGTGCCAGCTCACCAGCAGGGTATGAAAAACTGTTTTTT
CASSPAGYEKLFF
>TRBV7-9|TRBD2|.|TRBJ2-3
TGTGCCAGCAGCGATCGACTAGCGGGGCGGCAGCTGTCCTTAGATACGCAGTATTTT
CASSDRLAGRQLSLDTQYF
>TRBV7-4|.|.|TRBJ1-4
TGTGCCAGCAGTCCAGGTACAGCTGGAACTAATGAAAAACTGTTTTTT
CASSPGTAGTNEKLFF
>TRBV4-2|.|.|TRBJ2-3
TGTGCCAGCAGCCAAGACGTAGAGGGTACGCAGTATTTT
CASSQDVEGTQYF
>TRBV28|.|.|TRBJ1-1
TGTGCCACCATACAGGGAAGCATCACTGAAGCTTTCTTT
CATIQGSITEAFF
>TRBV28|TRBD1|.|TRBJ2-5
TGTGCCAGCAGTTTCATAGGGACAGAACAAGAGACCCAGTACTTC
CASSFIGTEQETQYF
>TRBV6-5|.|.|TRBJ1-2
TGTGCCAGCAGTTCTCTTACGCACGGGAACTATGGCTACACCTTC
CASSSLTHGNYGYTF
>TRBV11-2|.|.|TRBJ2-7
TGTGCCAGCAGCCGCGACCGACACAGCGAGCAGTACTTC
CASSRDRHSEQYF
>TRBV11-2|TRBD2|.|TRBJ2-1
TGTGCCAGCAGCTTAAGTCGGACTAGCGGGGATAGCTCCTACAATGAGCAGTTCTTC
CASSLSRTSGDSSYNEQFF
>TRBV6-5|TRBD1|.|TRBJ1-4
TGTGCCAGCAGCCCCCTAGGGACAGGGGAGGAAAAACTGTTTTTT
CASSPLGTGEEKLFF
>TRBV5-4|.|.|TRBJ2-3
TGTGCCAGCAGCTATCTACCAATCACAGATACGCAGTATTTT
CASSYLPITDTQYF
>TRBV2|TRBD2|.|TRBJ2-1
TGTGCCAGCAGTCAGCGGGGGGCTAGCTCCTACAATGAGCAGTTCTTC
CASSQRGASSYNEQFF
>TRBV5-1|TRBD1|once|TRBJ2-7
TGCGCCAGCAGCTTAGGACAGGGTCAGGGCTACGAGCAGTACTTC
CASSLGQGQGYEQYF
>TRBV6-6|.|once|TRBJ1-5
TGTGCCAGCACCCGAGGAGCCACCGCCAGCAATCAGCCCCAGCATTTT
CASTRGATASNQPQHF
>TRBV21-1|.|.|TRBJ2-7
TGTGCCAGCAGCAAAGCTTGGCTAGTCCCCACCTACGAGCAGTACTTC
CASSKAWLVPTYEQYF
>TRBV18|TRBD1|few|TRBJ2-7
TGTGCCAGCTCACCGCCTGGGACAGGGCAAACCTACGAGCAGTACTTC
CASSPPGTGQTYEQYF
>TRBV7-9|TRBD1|.|TRBJ2-4
TGTGCCAGCAGCCCAGGGACAGAAAACATTCAGTACTTC
CASSPGTENIQYF
>TRBV28|.|.|TRBJ2-6
TGTGCCAGCACCGCAAGGGGCACCTGGGCCAACGTCCTGACTTTC
CASTARGTWANVLTF
>TRBV2|.|.|TRBJ2-1
TGTGCCAGCAGTGGTGTCGGCGGTTCCTACAATGAGCAGTTCTTC
CASSGVGGSYNEQFF
>TRBV28|TRBD1|.|TRBJ1-2
TGTGCCAGCAGTGGGTTAGACAGGGTGCATAACTATGGCTACACCTTC
CASSGLDRVHNYGYTF
>TRBV2|.|few|TRBJ2-5
TGTGCCAGCAGTGAAGCGCGGGGGCCGCAAGAGACCCAGTACTTC
CASSEARGPQETQYF
>TRBV7-8|.|once|TRBJ2-5
TGTGCCAGCAGCTTATCGACTGGGGTACAAGAGACCCAGTACTTC
CASSLSTGVQETQYF
>TRBV9|.|few|TRBJ2-1
TGTGCCAGCAGCGTAGACTCTTTCGGCTACAATGAGCAGTTCTTC
CASSVDSFGYNEQFF
>TRBV19|TRBD1|medium-sized|TRBJ1-5
TGTGCCAGTAGTCCTGGGACAGGGAGAGTTCAGCCCCAGCATTTT
CASSPGTGRVQPQHF
>TRBV5-1|.|.|TRBJ1-4
TGCGCCAGCAATGGGGGGAGAGGAACTAATGAAAAACTGTTTTTT
CASNGGRGTNEKLFF
>TRBV28|.|once|TRBJ1-6
TGTGCCAGCAGTCTACCGGGCAGCATCCACTTT
CASSLPGSIHF
>TRBV6-1|.|.|TRBJ2-1
TGTGCCAGCAGTGAACTAGGATCCGCCTACAATGAGCAGTTCTTC
CASSELGSAYNEQFF
>TRBV7-9|.|.|TRBJ1-1
TGTGCCAGCAGCTTAGAAGCTGGGGCCACTGAAGCTTTCTTT
CASSLEAGATEAFF
>TRBV30|TRBD1|.|TRBJ1-2
TGTGCCTGGAGGAGAGGGGGCGCTGACTATGGCTACACCTTC
CAWRRGGADYGYTF
>TRBV4-1|.|once|TRBJ2-3
TGCGCCAGCAGCCCCATAGAACCGCCCCAACAGTATTTT
CASSPIEPPQQYF
>TRBV29-1|.|few|TRBJ1-4
TGCAGCGTGGGGAGGGGACTGGCTAATGAAAAACTGTTTTTT
CSVGRGLANEKLFF